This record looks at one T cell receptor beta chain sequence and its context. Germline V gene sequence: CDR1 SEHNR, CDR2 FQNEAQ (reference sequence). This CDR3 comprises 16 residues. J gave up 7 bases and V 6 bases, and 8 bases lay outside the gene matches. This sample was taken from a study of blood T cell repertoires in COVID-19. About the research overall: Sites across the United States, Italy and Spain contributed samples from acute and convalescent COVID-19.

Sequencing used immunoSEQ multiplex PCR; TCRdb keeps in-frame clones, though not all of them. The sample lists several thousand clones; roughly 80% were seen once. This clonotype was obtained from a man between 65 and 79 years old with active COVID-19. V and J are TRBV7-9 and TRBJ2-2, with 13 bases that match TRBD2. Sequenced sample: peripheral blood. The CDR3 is CASSLGTSGKIGELFF. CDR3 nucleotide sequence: TGTGCCAGCAGTCTAGGGACTAGCGGGAAAATCGGGGAGCTGTTTTTT.